This T cell receptor (beta chain) comes out of a study of shared clonotypes between healthy human individuals. Study-wide context: Three CD4 naive, three CD4 memory, two CD8 naive and one CD8 memory plate were used per donor. Study results and caveats: In general, naive subsets displayed greater estimated richness than memory subsets did.

The data were produced by immunoSEQ multiplex PCR, yet TCRdb's version contains in-frame clones alone and is incomplete. The sample gives around 550,000 clones, 90% to 96% of which show up once; under 0.06% is in the top ten. In regard to this clone: The antigen is undetermined.

V lost 3 bases and J 6 bases, leaving 10 bases between the germline ends. The CDR3 has 13 residues. Germline V lookup: CDR1 MGHRA, CDR2 YSYEKL. The chain links TRBV4-1 to TRBJ2-3; D may be TRBD1 (6 bases). The sequence derives from a woman in her 30s in good health. Material: naive CD4+ T cells sorted from blood. Subset reported: CD45RA+ positively selected. This CDR3 is CASSQGAYDTQYF. The CDR3 coding sequence is TGCGCCAGCAGCCAGGGGGCCTACGATACGCAGTATTTT.